This entry describes one TCR beta chain. This clone was found a few times. Its antigen is not yet known. No much larger clone is present one base from it, and per-base qualities are unavailable. The entry originates in a study of cytotoxic CD8 clonotypes in ibrutinib-treated CLL (dated by TCRdb to the early 2020s). Some background on the complete study: In this cohort, 15 or so patients were treatment-naive and 11 to 12 were relapsed/refractory, while fewer than 18 had unmutated IGHV. On average, each sample yielded 255,043 productive templates and around 98,000 productive rearrangements. Responses were partial in 25 or so patients and complete in 2; after median about 5.5 years follow-up, some 15 stayed in remission and roughly twelve progressed. Of the roughly 86 participants in the trial, about 25 had longitudinal samples available. Cryopreserved peripheral blood mononuclear cells were collected before treatment, at response, and at either disease progression or sustained remission. Every sample from remission and from progressive disease was obtained while the patients were still on ibrutinib. Samples at response were collected after a median of approximately twelve months of treatment, with a range of about 6 to 36 months.

The V end gives up 7 bases and the J end 3 bases, leaving 9 bases in the junction not matched to a gene. The cysteine opens and the phenylalanine closes a CDR3 of 14 amino acids. The kept DNA is CDR3 alone, 42 bases in frame from the first base. CDR1 and CDR2, looked up from the germline V gene, are SQVTM and ANQGSEA. Summary of the overall study and its limitations: At baseline, clonality was higher than in age-matched healthy donors and showed a strong correlation with circulating CD8+ T-cell counts. Public clonotypes were rare and either shrank or stayed stable during treatment, and the rise in clonality at ibrutinib response reflected expansion of private clonotypes. Lymph node repertoires were not examined, and the timing of sampling was not matched between patients in sustained remission and those whose disease progressed. An increase in clonality was observed at ibrutinib response, with clonality remaining stable during sustained remission and falling back toward baseline at progression.

The goal of deep resolution MiSeq sequencing was a depth between 1 in 1 million and 1 in 200,000 T cells, and coverage averaged 10x per clonotype. The immunoSEQ hsTCRB Kit was used to generate TCR beta libraries. The paper's data handling went like this. The data were analyzed with ImmunoSEQ Analyzer and ImmunoSEQ Data Assistant, and V, D and J gene assignments followed IMGT definitions. Clonality, with values ranging from 0 to 1, was calculated as one minus the normalized Shannon entropy of productive rearrangement frequencies. Only overrepresented clonotypes making up at least 0.05% of each patient's repertoire were included in the public clonotype analysis. Some 13 age-matched healthy donor repertoires from immuneACCESS were used as controls for clonality. Entries here come from immuneACCESS through TCRdb and include only in-frame sequences with V and J called. Some clones fail to appear in such tables; in the studies checked, an unresolved V gene covers under half of the shortfall, and the cause of the remainder is unknown. The D gene and trimming were derived from the DNA, and the V and J assignments and clone size from that table. This sample gives fewer than 300,000 clones in total; less than 85% of them show up just once. The biggest ten clones account for about 5.3% of the sample.

The sample's time point label, decoded: progressive disease on ibrutinib. Approximately 2 micrograms of genomic DNA were extracted from cryopreserved PBMCs for TCR beta library preparation. Longitudinal blood samples from CLL patients on ibrutinib monotherapy underwent high-throughput TCR beta sequencing. Patients were enrolled in a phase 2 open-label single-center ibrutinib monotherapy trial. The chain was built from TRBV29-1 and TRBJ2-3, and 8 junction bases match TRBD2. The sequence was collected from a human donor with chronic lymphocytic leukemia. Sequenced material: PBMCs, taken at disease progression, from a patient treated with ibrutinib. CDR3 reads: CSADPGLVTDTQYF. The DNA is as follows: TGCAGCGCCGATCCGGGACTAGTAACAGATACGCAGTATTTT.